These T cell receptor beta chains were read from a single sample in a study of Graves' ophthalmopathy and Graves' hyperthyroidism. One entry per CDR3 protein results from TCRdb running MiXCR on the multiplex PCR reads. The sample gives around 470,000 distinct CDR3 sequences, roughly 14% of which show up once; 9.5% to 10% is in the top ten. The sequenced material came from blood. Source of these receptors: a woman aged 30 to 39 with Graves' ophthalmopathy. Both conserved end residues are part of each CDR3. A D gene is named only where the DNA matches it firmly. Not all rows give a size; the values are once, few, many and, for expanded clones, a class.

clone_size | j_call | v_call | d_call | cdr3_nt | cdr3_aa
many | TRBJ1-2 | TRBV6-1 | . | TGTGCCAGCAGTGGGACCGCCGCTGGGGGCTACACCTTC | CASSGTAAGGYTF
many | TRBJ1-2 | TRBV5-6 | . | TGTGCCAGCAGCTTGGATGGCGTCCCACGGGACTATGGCTACACCTTC | CASSLDGVPRDYGYTF
many | TRBJ2-7 | TRBV18 | . | TGTGCCAGCTCGCCAATGACAGAAGCCTACGAGCAGTACTTC | CASSPMTEAYEQYF
few | TRBJ1-6 | TRBV11-2 | TRBD1 | TGTGCCAGCAGCGGAGGGACAGCTAGCTCCTATAATTCACCCCTCCACTTT | CASSGGTASSYNSPLHF
many | TRBJ1-6 | TRBV2 | TRBD1 | TGTGCCAGCCTCACGACAGGGGGGCATTCACCCCTCCACTTT | CASLTTGGHSPLHF
. | TRBJ1-1 | TRBV11-2 | . | TGTGCCAGCAGCTTAATCCGTTTCCCTGAAGCTTTCTTT | CASSLIRFPEAFF
many | TRBJ1-5 | TRBV2 | TRBD1 | TGTGCCAGCAGTGTTAGACAGGGGGGACCTAGCAATCAGCCCCAGCATTTT | CASSVRQGGPSNQPQHF
many | TRBJ1-6 | TRBV15 | TRBD1 | TGTGCCACCAGCGTCGGGACAGGGTCGCCACCCCTCCACTTT | CATSVGTGSPPLHF
many | TRBJ1-3 | TRBV27 | . | TGTGCCAGCAGTCGATACCTCGGGGGACTTATGAGTGGAAACACCATATATTTT | CASSRYLGGLMSGNTIYF
many | TRBJ2-7 | TRBV28 | . | TGTGCCAGCAGTTTAACTAGCAGCCACGAGCAGTACTTC | CASSLTSSHEQYF
many | TRBJ1-5 | TRBV6-2/TRBV6-3 | TRBD1 | TGTGCCAGCAGTCTTGGACAGGAGAATCAGCCCCAGCATTTT | CASSLGQENQPQHF
few | TRBJ2-7 | TRBV11-2 | . | TGTGCCAGCAGAAAAACAGGGATCTACGAGCAGTACTTC | CASRKTGIYEQYF
many | TRBJ2-7 | TRBV6-5 | TRBD1 | TGTGCCAGCAGTTACTCGAAAAGGACAGGCTCCTACGAGCAGTACTTC | CASSYSKRTGSYEQYF
. | TRBJ1-2 | TRBV12-3/TRBV12-4 | TRBD1 | TGTGCCAGCAGTCCGTCTACAGGGGGAAGTTATGGCTACACCTTC | CASSPSTGGSYGYTF
few | TRBJ2-1 | TRBV6-2/TRBV6-3 | TRBD1 | TGTGCCAGCAGTTACTCGAAAACGGGACAGGGCGTTGCGGGTGACTACAATGAGCAGTTCTTC | CASSYSKTGQGVAGDYNEQFF
many | TRBJ2-7 | TRBV19 | . | TGTGCCAGTAGCCGCTGGTCCAGACAGCGCAGCTCCTACGAGCAGTACTTC | CASSRWSRQRSSYEQYF
many | TRBJ1-2 | TRBV6-5 | . | TGTGCCAGCGCTGACAATGGTAACTATGGCTACACCTTC | CASADNGNYGYTF
. | TRBJ1-3 | TRBV29-1 | . | TGCAGCGTTTACACCCCAGGGCTGGCTGGAAACACCATATATTTT | CSVYTPGLAGNTIYF
. | TRBJ1-1 | TRBV12-3/TRBV12-4 | . | TGTGCCAGCAGCGTGTTACTCGGGAACACTGAAGCTTTCTTT | CASSVLLGNTEAFF
. | TRBJ2-3 | TRBV4-1 | . | TGCGCCAGCAGCCAAGTTTCCCTCAGCACAGATACGCAGTATTTT | CASSQVSLSTDTQYF
few | TRBJ2-5 | TRBV30 | TRBD2 | TGTGCCTGGAGTGTAAGGGTAGCGGGAGAGACCCAGTACTTC | CAWSVRVAGETQYF
many | TRBJ2-7 | TRBV4-2 | . | TGTGCCAGCAGCCAAGGCCACGGGGACGGACTCTACGAGCAGTACTTC | CASSQGHGDGLYEQYF
many | TRBJ2-7 | TRBV7-9 | . | TGTGCCAGCAGCTCCGTCGACCCGGCAGGCGAGCAGTACTTC | CASSSVDPAGEQYF
many | TRBJ2-2 | TRBV6-1 | TRBD2 | TGTGCCAGCAGGCTAGTGGGAGGACTAGCGCCCACCGGGGAGCTGTTTTTT | CASRLVGGLAPTGELFF
many | TRBJ2-2 | TRBV7-9 | . | TGTGCCAGCAGCTTCGGACTCAGCACCGGGGAGCTGTTTTTT | CASSFGLSTGELFF
many | TRBJ1-1 | TRBV28 | . | TGTGCCACTAAGCGGACAGCTACCACTGAAGCTTTCTTT | CATKRTATTEAFF
many | TRBJ1-1 | TRBV27 | TRBD1 | TGTGCCAGCAGTTTAGCCCCGCCAGGGGGGTACACTGAAGCTTTCTTT | CASSLAPPGGYTEAFF
many | TRBJ2-5 | TRBV12-3/TRBV12-4 | . | TGTGCCAGCAGTTTAAACGGCGGAGCGCTAGAGACCCAGTACTTC | CASSLNGGALETQYF
many | TRBJ1-1 | TRBV6-1 | TRBD1 | TGTGCCAGCAGTGCCCCGACAGGGGCCCTTTTT | CASSAPTGALF
many | TRBJ1-5 | TRBV6-1 | . | TGTGCCAGCAGTGAAGCTGGGGGGGAGCATCAGCCCCAGCATTTT | CASSEAGGEHQPQHF
many | TRBJ2-2 | TRBV27 | . | TGTGCCAGCAGTTTAATCCCGCCCTCCGGGGAGCTGTTTTTT | CASSLIPPSGELFF
many | TRBJ1-1 | TRBV20-1 | TRBD1 | TGCAGTGCTCTCCGGGACAGGGGAAGAACTGAAGCTTTCTTT | CSALRDRGRTEAFF
many | TRBJ1-5 | TRBV6-2/TRBV6-3 | . | TGTGCCAGCCAGGAGGAACGTCTCCTCGGTCAGCCCCAGCATTTT | CASQEERLLGQPQHF
many | TRBJ1-3 | TRBV6-1 | . | TGTGCCAGCAGTGGGAGGAACTCTGGAAACACCATATATTTT | CASSGRNSGNTIYF
many | TRBJ1-1 | TRBV12-3/TRBV12-4 | . | TGTGCCAGCAGTTGGGACGAGGGGCGTACTGAAGCTTTCTTT | CASSWDEGRTEAFF
many | TRBJ2-2 | TRBV4-2 | TRBD1 | TGTGCCAGCAGCCAGACAGGGACGAACACCGGGGAGCTGTTTTTT | CASSQTGTNTGELFF